Shown below are 28 T cell receptor beta chains from a single sample sequenced in a study of T-cell memory formation after mild COVID-19 (dated by TCRdb to the early 2020s). Library prep was done by 5' RACE. The sequencing machine was an Illumina NovaSeq 6000. In TCRdb, the public reads were trimmed at Q25 with fastp and aligned with MiXCR, with productive beta chains retained. Records with the same CDR3 protein are collapsed into one entry carrying the most frequent genes and DNA. The table for this sample lists some 150,000 distinct CDR3 sequences; almost 25% of them were counted only once. The ten top clones hold approximately 25% of the sample. The sample was PBMCs or a T cell subset sorted from them (not recorded which). The receptors were gathered from an adult woman who had mild COVID-19 (a few samples of this study predate the infection). The sample titles of this study are shuffled in the database, so cell type and time point are left out; the donor was told from shared clones.

This chain connects TRBV27 to TRBJ2-7; D is perhaps TRBD1 (6 bases). V lost 4 bases to trimming and J lost 7 bases, with 14 bases between them. CDR1 is MNHEY, CDR2 SMNVEV, per germline (reference sequence). CDR3 size: 13 residues. The DNA for the CDR3 is TGTGCCAGCAGTTGGGGCAGGGGCAAGGAGCAGTACTTC. Residues: CASSWGRGKEQYF.

This clonotype occurred a few times. The chain has TRBV3-1 and TRBJ2-1; 8 positions agree with TRBD2. V trimming: 3 bases; J trimming: 9 bases; junction bases outside the gene matches: 10. Germline lookup yields CDR1 LGHDT and CDR2 YNNKEL (reference sequence). The CDR3 totals 15 residues. CDR3 amino acids: CASSQGGRTFGEQFF. The CDR3 DNA reads TGTGCCAGCAGCCAGGGCGGGAGGACTTTCGGTGAGCAGTTCTTC.

This clonotype was counted a few times. The V and J genes are TRBV7-3 and TRBJ2-1; possible D gene TRBD1, 6 bases. This CDR3 has 16 residues. CDR1 and CDR2 from the germline V gene are SGHTA and FQGTGA. V lost 5 bases, J lost 0 bases, and 14 bases lay in between. CDR3 region: CASSQDSPSSYNEQFF. The CDR3 coding sequence is TGTGCCAGCAGCCAGGACAGCCCGAGCTCCTACAATGAGCAGTTCTTC. The full variable domain, its missing parts supplied by reference TRBV7-3 and TRBJ2-1, is GAGVSQTPSNKVTEKGKYVELRCDPISGHTALYWYRQSLGQGPEFLIYFQGTGAADDSGLPNDRFFAVRPEGSVSTLKIQRTERGDSAVYLCASSQDSPSSYNEQFFGPGTRLTVL.

For the CDR3, the DNA is TGTGCCACCAGTGATTTGCGGGATCCAAAGTACAATGAGCAGTTCTTC. Amino acid sequence: CATSDLRDPKYNEQFF. The chain has TRBV24-1 and TRBJ2-1; maybe TRBD2 (5 bases). The ends were cut back, 0 bases at V and 4 bases at J, with 12 bases in the middle. Germline V gives CDR1 KGHDR, CDR2 SFDVKD. The CDR3 totals 16 residues.

There are a few counts of this clonotype. The rearrangement links TRBV12-3 or TRBV12-4 to TRBJ2-3; the D gene is possibly TRBD1 (5 bases). Trimming took off 4 bases at V and 4 bases at J, with 6 bases between the two ends. This CDR3 is 12 amino acids long. Here the CDR3 reads CASSWGADTQYF. The CDR3 nucleotides are TGTGCCAGCAGTTGGGGCGCAGATACGCAGTATTTT.

This clonotype was seen more than once but under ten times. The chain joins TRBV27 to TRBJ2-7; 8 bases map to TRBD2. The CDR3 is made up of 16 amino acids. J lost 2 bases, V lost 6 bases, and 12 bases had no gene match. The germline CDR1 and CDR2 sequences are MNHEY and SMNVEV (reference sequence). The CDR3 DNA sequence: TGTGCCAGCAGCCTCGGCGGGGGGCGTTTCGCCTACGAGCAGTACTTC. Protein product: CASSLGGGRFAYEQYF.

This clonotype was observed a handful of times. V gene TRBV4-3 combines with J gene TRBJ2-2; maybe TRBD2 (5 bases). CDR3 length: 15 residues. Trimming stripped 1 base from V and 1 base from J, with 7 bases between. Per the germline V gene, CDR1 is LGHNA and CDR2 is YSLEER. The CDR3 sequence is CASSQVAGNTGELFF. CDR3 sequence (DNA): TGCGCCAGCAGCCAAGTTGCGGGGAACACCGGGGAGCTGTTTTTT.

The chain has TRBV14 and TRBJ2-1, with 10 positions matching TRBD2. V gave up 4 bases and J gave up 6 bases; unmatched junction bases: 6. This CDR3 comprises 15 residues. The V gene's germline CDR1 is SGHDN and CDR2 FVKESK. The CDR3 sequence is CASSPLAGVSNEQFF. The CDR3 nucleotides read TGTGCCAGCAGCCCCCTAGCGGGAGTTTCCAATGAGCAGTTCTTC.

The J gene is TRBJ2-7, the V gene TRBV7-9; either TRBD1 or TRBD2 may supply D (5 bases each). Germline lookup yields CDR1 SEHNR and CDR2 FQNEAQ (reference sequence). V lost 2 bases, J lost 6 bases, and 14 bases lay in between. The CDR3 covers 14 residues. The CDR3 nucleotides read TGTGCCAGCAGCTTAACCGGGACCGGTCTCGAGCAGTACTTC. Amino acids: CASSLTGTGLEQYF.

This clonotype was seen a handful of times. The V and J genes are TRBV25-1 and TRBJ1-1, with TRBD1 as a possible D gene (5 bases). From germline, CDR1 is MGHDK and CDR2 SYGVNS. V lost 5 bases and J lost 5, with 21 bases in between. The CDR3 length is 16 residues. The CDR3 nucleotides read TGTGCCAGCAGTAGTTGGGGACCACTCGAGGGTACTGAAGCTTTCTTT. The encoded protein is CASSSWGPLEGTEAFF. The whole variable domain, remainder taken from reference TRBV25-1 and TRBJ1-1, is EADIYQTPRYLVIGTGKKITLECSQTMGHDKMYWYQQDPGMELHLIHYSYGVNSTEKGDLSSESTVSRIRTEHFPLTLESARPSHTSQYLCASSSWGPLEGTEAFFGQGTRLTVV.

The CDR3 region has the DNA TGTGCCAGCAGTTTGTGGGGGGCGGATACGCAGTATTTT. Its translation is CASSLWGADTQYF. The V call is TRBV12-3 or TRBV12-4, the J call TRBJ2-3, with D possibly called TRBD1 or TRBD2 (6 bases each). V was cut by 3 bases and J by 6 bases, with 10 bases left in between. The CDR3 is made up of 13 amino acids.

This clonotype was recorded at least ten times. The chain couples TRBV6-5 to TRBJ2-3; D call uncertain. There are 15 residues in the CDR3. Germline CDR1 reads MNHEY; CDR2 reads SVGAGI. Deletions cut 2 bases from V and 2 bases from J, with 11 bases between. The CDR3 reads CASSYRVDLTDTQYF. CDR3 in DNA: TGTGCCAGCAGTTACAGGGTCGACCTCACAGATACGCAGTATTTT.

CDR3 residues: CASSLVGLSDYLYEQYF. The CDR3 nucleotides read TGTGCCAGCAGCTTAGTTGGACTCTCGGATTATCTCTACGAGCAGTACTTC. The chain couples TRBV11-2 to TRBJ2-7; D might be TRBD2 (5 bases). V shed 1 base and J shed 3 bases, with 19 bases lying between them. The CDR3 runs 17 residues. Germline V CDR1 and CDR2: SGHAT, FQNNGV.

A few counts support this clonotype. The V gene is TRBV9, the J gene TRBJ1-1; the D is unclear. CDR1 and CDR2 from the germline V gene are SGDLS and YYNGEE. This CDR3 region has 14 residues. V was clipped by 0 bases and J by 5 bases, with 11 bases between them. CDR3 in DNA: TGTGCCAGCAGCGTAGTGGAGGTCCCAACTGAAGCTTTCTTT. Translation gives CASSVVEVPTEAFF.

This clonotype was picked up many times. This chain connects TRBV20-1 to TRBJ2-1; tentative D call: TRBD1 (7 bases). Trimming cost V 0 bases and J 16 bases, with 28 bases left between them. Germline assignment: CDR1 DFQATT and CDR2 SNEGSKA (reference sequence). The CDR3 extends over 16 amino acids. The CDR3 DNA is TGCAGTGCTAGAGATCTGCGGGACAGCCTATTTGAAAGTGTTTTCTTC. It specifies CSARDLRDSLFESVFF.

This CDR3 is CASSLSGTSGDYEQYF. In DNA form, the CDR3 reads TGTGCCAGCAGCTTATCGGGGACTAGCGGGGACTACGAGCAGTACTTC. This rearrangement joins TRBV11-2 to TRBJ2-7; TRBD2 agrees at 13 bases. The germline V gene has CDR1 SGHAT and CDR2 FQNNGV. This CDR3 has 16 residues. V dropped 2 bases and J dropped 3; count of bases not matched to a gene: 4.

The sample holds a few counts of this clonotype. The chain combines TRBV7-9 with TRBJ2-2, with D possibly being TRBD1 (6 bases). The CDR3 contains 15 residues. V was shortened by 7 bases and J by 4 bases, with 16 bases between the two germline ends. The germline V gene has CDR1 SEHNR and CDR2 FQNEAQ (reference sequence). The chain's CDR3 is CASTRNREITGELFF. The CDR3 nucleotides read TGTGCCAGCACGCGAAACAGGGAAATCACCGGGGAGCTGTTTTTT.

The chain links TRBV9 to TRBJ2-5; unclear D gene. The CDR3 has 13 residues. Trimming removed 0 bases at V and 5 bases at J, with 8 bases between. Per the germline V gene, CDR1 is SGDLS and CDR2 is YYNGEE. The CDR3: CASSVDGGETQYF. The CDR3 nucleotides are TGTGCCAGCAGCGTAGATGGTGGGGAGACCCAGTACTTC.

This clonotype appeared many times. The chain joins TRBV12-3 or TRBV12-4 to TRBJ2-5; D is perhaps TRBD2 (6 bases). The CDR3 runs to 15 residues. The V gene lost 5 bases and the J gene lost 0 bases, with 13 bases spanning the gap. This chain's CDR3 is CASSPLLANQETQYF. In DNA, the CDR3 is TGTGCCAGCAGTCCCCTCCTAGCGAACCAAGAGACCCAGTACTTC.

The CDR3 region is CASGWTSGMYEQYF. The CDR3 bases are TGTGCCAGCGGTTGGACTAGCGGGATGTACGAGCAGTACTTC. This chain uses TRBV12-3 or TRBV12-4 with TRBJ2-7; TRBD2 matches at 12 bases. The CDR3 has 14 amino acids. After removal of 8 bases from V and 4 bases from J, the junction contained 6 bases not matched to a gene.

The chain is built from TRBV9 and TRBJ1-1; 10 positions agree with TRBD1. Germline V gives CDR1 SGDLS, CDR2 YYNGEE. CDR3 length equals 14 residues. Trimming removed 3 bases from V and 7 bases from J; junction bases left unmatched: 6. CDR3 nucleotide sequence: TGTGCCAGCAGCGGGGGACAGGGGCTTAGTGAAGCTTTCTTT. It codes for CASSGGQGLSEAFF.

In this sample, this clonotype turned up once. This CDR3 fails to terminate in the conserved phenylalanine or tryptophan, so it likely reflects a read error. V is TRBV7-9 and J is TRBJ2-7; D might be TRBD2 (6 bases). The CDR3 length is 15 residues. Germline V lookup: CDR1 SEHNR, CDR2 FQNEAQ (reference sequence). V was cut by 5 bases and J by 7 bases, with 21 bases left in between. Here the CDR3 reads CASSPSGLPSVEQYS. In nucleotides, the CDR3 is TGTGCCAGCAGCCCCAGCGGACTACCCTCAGTTGAGCAGTACTCC.

This chain joins TRBV20-1 and TRBJ2-5, with unresolved D. Germline assignment: CDR1 DFQATT and CDR2 SNEGSKA (reference sequence). Trimming removed 1 base at V and 5 bases at J, with 14 bases between. CDR3 length: 14 residues. CDR3 region: CSARGGPIWETQYF. DNA of the CDR3: TGCAGTGCTAGAGGAGGACCAATATGGGAGACCCAGTACTTC.

This clonotype came up a few times. The CDR3 is CASSSELAGGPTYNEQFF. DNA of the CDR3: TGTGCCAGCAGCTCGGAACTAGCGGGAGGGCCCACCTACAATGAGCAGTTCTTC. The chain carries TRBV7-6 and TRBJ2-1, with 13 positions matching TRBD2. Germline CDR1 reads SGHVS; CDR2 reads FNYEAQ. The CDR3 length is 18 residues. V gave up 4 bases and J gave up 2 bases; unmatched junction bases: 8.

This clonotype was counted a few times. The genes are TRBV20-1 and TRBJ1-1; the match to TRBD1 covers 10 bases. Germline V CDR1 and CDR2: DFQATT, SNEGSKA (reference sequence). The CDR3 totals 16 residues. After removal of 6 bases from V and 6 bases from J, the junction contained 16 bases not matched to a gene. CDR3 DNA: TGCAGTGCCCTGACCCTCGCGGGACAGGGGAATCCTGAAGCTTTCTTT. It yields the protein CSALTLAGQGNPEAFF.

This sequence joins TRBV9 and TRBJ2-2; possibly TRBD1 for D (5 bases). Per germline, CDR1 SGDLS and CDR2 YYNGEE. V was shortened by 3 bases and J by 1 base, with 10 bases between the two germline ends. This CDR3 region has 15 residues. The CDR3: CASSGWTLNTGELFF. CDR3 in DNA: TGTGCCAGCAGCGGGTGGACACTGAACACCGGGGAGCTGTTTTTT.

The CDR3 DNA reads as TGTGCCAGCAGCGACAGGGTTAGCACAGATACGCAGTATTTT. Its protein is CASSDRVSTDTQYF. The chain links TRBV9 to TRBJ2-3, with D tentatively TRBD1 (6 bases). Germline CDR1 is SGDLS and CDR2 is YYNGEE. Deletions cut 3 bases from V and 0 bases from J, with 8 bases between. CDR3 size: 14 residues. The entire variable domain, with the rest obtained from reference TRBV9 and TRBJ2-3, is as follows: DSGVTQTPKHLITATGQRVTLRCSPRSGDLSVYWYQQSLDQGLQFLIQYYNGEERAKGNILERFSAQQFPDLHSELNLSSLELGDSALYFCASSDRVSTDTQYFGPGTRLTVL.

The chain is built from TRBV12-3 or TRBV12-4 and TRBJ1-1, with D tentatively TRBD1 (6 bases). The CDR3 loop spans 12 amino acids. The V end lost 6 bases, the J end lost 5 bases, and 10 bases lay between the germline ends. CDR3: CASSPTGTEAFF. For the CDR3, the DNA is TGTGCCAGCAGCCCTACAGGGACTGAAGCTTTCTTT.